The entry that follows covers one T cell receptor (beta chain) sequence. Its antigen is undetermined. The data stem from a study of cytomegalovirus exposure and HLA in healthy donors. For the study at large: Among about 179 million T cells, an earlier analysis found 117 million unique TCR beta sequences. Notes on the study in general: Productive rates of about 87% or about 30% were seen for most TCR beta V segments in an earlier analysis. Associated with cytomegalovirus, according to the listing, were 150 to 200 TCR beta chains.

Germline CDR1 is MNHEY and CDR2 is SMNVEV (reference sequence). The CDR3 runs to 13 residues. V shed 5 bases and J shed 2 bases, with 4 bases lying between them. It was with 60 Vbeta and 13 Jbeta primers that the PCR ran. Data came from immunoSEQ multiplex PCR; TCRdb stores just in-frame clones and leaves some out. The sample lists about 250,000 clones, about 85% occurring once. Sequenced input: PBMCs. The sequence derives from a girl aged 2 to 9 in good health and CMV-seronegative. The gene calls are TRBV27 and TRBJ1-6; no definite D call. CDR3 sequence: CASSKPYNSPLHF. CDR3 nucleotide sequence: TGTGCCAGCAGTAAGCCCTATAATTCACCCCTCCACTTT.